The source of this T cell receptor (beta chain) is a study of healthy donors' naive CD4 and CD8 T cells (dated by TCRdb to about 2015). For the study in its entirety: The donors were selected to cover three age groups of six people each (20-25, 40-50 and 60-70 years), had a mean age of approximately 45, and were half female. For TCR alpha, a new primer set was designed to cover all functional IMGT alpha gene variants, and all other steps followed the beta-chain workflow. To examine how TCR variation is linked to lineage commitment, the study sequenced rearranged TCR alpha and beta chains from naive CD4+ and CD8+ T cells. Peripheral blood mononuclear cells were obtained from 18 unrelated, healthy individuals. Donors were HLA-typed by sequencing at HLA-A, -B, -C, -DRB1, -DQB1 and -DPB1 using the SBTexcellerator protocol, an ABI3130xl analyzer and SBTengine software. What the work shows at the level of the full study, not this receptor alone: Bias between naive CD4+ and CD8+ cells was reportedly observed for most V and J gene segments, consistently across donors and independently of HLA genotype. In both chains, CD4+ lineage was linked to a positively charged CDR3, whereas CD8+ lineage was linked to a negatively charged CDR3. Around 13% of the variance in CD4/CD8 propensity appeared to be explained jointly by V genes, J genes and CDR3 charge, in a largely additive manner. Because alpha and beta chains were sequenced in bulk and could not be paired, the effects of the two chains in combination were not assessed. The study did not directly address whether homeostatic proliferation of naive T cells might have biased the repertoire.

Sequencing was carried out with a 454 GS FLX Titanium. TCR libraries were built from 450 to 600 ng of total RNA with a previously published linear amplification protocol. The sequencing itself ran on the Roche/454 Genome Sequencer using Titanium chemistry. Per the source publication's procedure: From 4 to 6 of the healthy donors, a total of roughly 78,000 rearranged TCR alpha transcripts were sequenced. Duplicate transcripts were removed, and each unique TCR clonotype was defined by its CDR3 junction following IMGT nomenclature. Logistic regression in R 2.13.0 modeled CD4 versus CD8 status as a function of V and J genes, with adjustment for donor effects and Bonferroni correction for multiple testing. Clones were called with MiXCR by TCRdb after fastp trimmed the public reads at Q25, and only in-frame beta chains were retained. Rows merge per CDR3 protein into single entries with the most common DNA and genes. These V and J calls are TCRdb output, not the study's own analysis. The sample yields approximately 200,000 distinct CDR3 sequences; around three quarters were counted once. The top ten clonotypes cover roughly 2.3% of the sample.

Worth noting for this clonotype: The antigen it binds to is not known. One base away there is no much larger clone; base qualities are not given.

The V end loses 2 bases and the J end loses 3 bases, and a stretch of 23 bases separates them. CDR1 and CDR2 are read off the germline V gene as SGHDT and YYEEEE. The CDR3 measures 18 amino acids from cysteine to phenylalanine. Only the CDR3 part of the read is kept: 54 bases, read in frame from the first base. Cells with a CD4+CD8-CD45RO-CD45RA+ profile were isolated by FACS and defined as naive CD4+ T cells, and those with a CD8+CD4-CD45RA+CD27bright profile were defined as naive CD8+ T cells. The antibodies used for sorting targeted CD4 (RPA-T4), CD8 (SK1), CD27 (O323), CD45RA (HI100) and CD45RO (UCHL1).

The source material was naive CD4+ and CD8+ T cells sorted from blood, pooled from several donors. The meaning of the sample's cell subset or site label: FACS-sorted naive CD4+ (CD45RO-CD45RA+) and naive CD8+ (CD45RA+CD27bright) T cells. The sequence was collected from a pool of human donors in good health; the sample pools cells from several healthy donors. The V and J segments used are TRBV5-6 and TRBJ1-1, with no D gene named confidently. The CDR3 here reads CASSLAVGAGNMDTEAFF. The DNA reads as follows: TGTGCCAGCAGCTTAGCGGTGGGTGCAGGAAATATGGACACTGAAGCTTTCTTT.